One sample yielded the 19 T cell receptor beta chains listed below, sequenced in a study of shared clonotypes between healthy human individuals. The protocol was immunoSEQ multiplex PCR, while the TCRdb copy is restricted to in-frame clones and leaves out a portion. The table lists 2,500,000 or so clones, about 90% of them singletons. Sequenced: naive CD4+ T cells from PBMCs. Subset defined: CD45RA+ positively selected. These receptors came from a man aged 18 to 30 in good health. Some clones in this sample may be carry-over from other donors' samples.

This clone has a single count. J is TRBJ2-7 and V is TRBV7-2; TRBD1 agrees at 7 bases. The CDR3 is made up of 13 amino acids. Trimming cost V 5 bases and J 4 bases; bases outside gene matches: 5. CDR1 is SGHTA and CDR2 is FQGNSA in the germline V gene. The CDR3 sequence: CASSRGQHYEQYF. In nucleotides, the CDR3 is TGTGCCAGCAGCCGGGGACAGCATTACGAGCAGTACTTC.

In this sample, this clone turned up once. The same CDR3 is also encoded by other DNA sequences in this sample. The rearrangement joins TRBV5-1 to TRBJ2-3; 9 bases fit TRBD2. The V segment lost 0 bases and the J segment 4 bases; nucleotides outside the gene matches: 3. Germline V gene sequence: CDR1 SGHRS, CDR2 YFSETQ. The CDR3 extends over 15 amino acids. The CDR3 DNA follows: TGCGCCAGCAGCTTGGTGCTAGCGGGGCCAGATACGCAGTATTTT. This translates into CASSLVLAGPDTQYF.

The J gene is TRBJ2-7, the V gene TRBV27, with 12 positions matching TRBD2. Per germline, CDR1 MNHEY and CDR2 SMNVEV (reference sequence). V gave up 6 bases and J gave up 7 bases; unmatched junction bases: 16. The CDR3 consists of 17 residues. The CDR3 sequence is CASSALAGGPYVGEQYF. The CDR3, as DNA: TGTGCCAGCAGCGCACTAGCGGGAGGACCATATGTAGGGGAGCAGTACTTC.

The V call is TRBV5-1, the J call TRBJ2-5, with 11 positions matching TRBD1. The V gene's germline CDR1 is SGHRS and CDR2 YFSETQ. V lost 4 bases, J lost 5 bases, and 7 bases stayed unmatched. CDR3 size: 15 residues. CDR3 amino acids: CASSGRTGGGETQYF. In DNA, the CDR3 is TGCGCCAGCAGCGGTAGGACAGGGGGCGGTGAGACCCAGTACTTC.

The chain has TRBV28 and TRBJ1-6; D ambiguous. Germline CDR1 reads MDHEN; CDR2 reads SYDVKM. This CDR3 contains 16 residues. With 4 bases removed from V and 2 bases from J, the gap between germline ends came to 12 bases. CDR3 DNA: TGTGCCAGCAGTTCGCCCGCCGGAACCTATAATTCACCCCTCCACTTT. Encoded protein: CASSSPAGTYNSPLHF.

The V and J genes are TRBV9 and TRBJ1-2, with 7 bases matching TRBD1. The J segment lost 8 bases and the V segment lost 5 bases, leaving 6 bases of the junction unmatched. There are 12 residues in the CDR3. Per the germline V gene, CDR1 is SGDLS and CDR2 is YYNGEE. The CDR3 protein is CASSGQARGYTF. CDR3 nucleotide sequence: TGTGCCAGCAGTGGACAGGCACGCGGCTACACCTTC.

The chain carries TRBV29-1 and TRBJ2-2, with a weak D call TRBD1 (5 bases). The V end lost 5 bases, the J end lost 1 base, and 8 bases lay between the germline ends. The germline V gene has CDR1 SQVTM and CDR2 ANQGSEA. CDR3 length equals 13 residues. CDR3 nucleotide sequence: TGCAGCGTTATGACAGAGAACACCGGGGAGCTGTTTTTT. As protein: CSVMTENTGELFF.

This chain joins TRBV28 and TRBJ2-7, with a weak D call TRBD2 (5 bases). Germline V lookup: CDR1 MDHEN, CDR2 SYDVKM. V lost 3 bases and J lost 2, with 11 bases in between. The CDR3 consists of 14 residues. The DNA of the CDR3 is TGTGCCAGCAGTTTTATCGGGAAAACCTACGAGCAGTACTTC. Translation gives CASSFIGKTYEQYF.

CDR3 sequence: CASSLGQSQYYEQYF. In nucleotides, the CDR3 is TGCGCCAGCAGCTTGGGTCAGTCACAGTACTACGAGCAGTACTTC. The gene calls are TRBV5-1 and TRBJ2-7; no definite D call. V was pared by 0 bases and J by 3 bases, with 13 bases between. Germline CDR1 reads SGHRS; CDR2 reads YFSETQ. This CDR3 is built from 15 residues.

J is TRBJ2-3 and V is TRBV11-2; D not resolved. Per germline, CDR1 SGHAT and CDR2 FQNNGV. The CDR3 runs to 13 residues. V was clipped by 4 bases and J by 5 bases, with 10 bases between them. This chain's CDR3 is CASSSNLRDTQYF. DNA for the CDR3: TGTGCCAGCAGCTCAAACCTCAGAGATACGCAGTATTTT.

The chain carries TRBV7-8 and TRBJ2-7, with 12 nucleotides matching TRBD2. Per germline, CDR1 SGHVS and CDR2 FQNEAQ. The CDR3 has 18 residues. The J segment lost 6 bases and the V segment lost 4 bases, leaving 16 bases of the junction unmatched. The CDR3 loop reads CASSSPFLAGGRGAEQYF. CDR3 bases: TGTGCCAGCAGCTCCCCTTTCCTAGCGGGAGGGAGGGGCGCCGAGCAGTACTTC.

The chain employs TRBV14 and TRBJ2-1, with 13 bases fitting TRBD2. Germline V CDR1 and CDR2: SGHDN, FVKESK. The CDR3 is made up of 16 amino acids. V lost 4 bases to trimming and J lost 5 bases; unmatched junction nucleotides: 5. The CDR3 region is CASSLRGTSGNNEQFF. The DNA of the CDR3 is TGTGCCAGCAGCCTTCGGGGGACTAGCGGGAACAATGAGCAGTTCTTC.

A remark on this clone: Within the sample, other DNA sequences also encode this same CDR3. The chain is built from TRBV6-1 and TRBJ1-5, with 7 bases lining up with TRBD1. The J segment lost 7 bases and the V segment lost 6 bases, leaving 6 bases of the junction unmatched. Looked up from germline, CDR1 is MNHNS and CDR2 is SASEGT. The CDR3 is 13 residues long. CDR3 nucleotide sequence: TGTGCCAGCAGCGGGGACAGAGGCCAGCCCCAGCATTTT. Translated: CASSGDRGQPQHF.

V gene TRBV10-3 combines with J gene TRBJ2-1; no reliable D call. V lost 0 bases to trimming and J lost 7 bases, with 13 bases between them. CDR1 and CDR2 (germline): ENHRY, SYGVKD. The CDR3 is 15 amino acids. This CDR3 is CAISESLARPNEQFF. Written as DNA, the CDR3 is TGTGCCATCAGTGAGTCGTTGGCTAGGCCGAATGAGCAGTTCTTC.

This clone has only one observation. This specimen includes other DNA sequences encoding the same CDR3. The V gene is TRBV19, the J gene TRBJ1-1, with D unresolved. Germline assignment: CDR1 LNHDA and CDR2 SQIVND (reference sequence). The CDR3 consists of 13 residues. Trimming left V 3 bases short and J 0 bases short, with 5 bases between. The CDR3 nucleotides are TGTGCCAGTAGTATCCAGGTGAACACTGAAGCTTTCTTT. Translated, it gives CASSIQVNTEAFF.

The chain uses TRBV7-9 and TRBJ2-1, with unresolved D. Germline assignment: CDR1 SEHNR and CDR2 FQNEAQ (reference sequence). The CDR3 is 15 amino acids. V was trimmed by 0 bases and J by 5 bases, leaving 11 bases between them. In DNA, the CDR3 is TGTGCCAGCAGCTTAGCGAGCCCGGCGGACAATGAGCAGTTCTTC. As protein: CASSLASPADNEQFF.

V gene TRBV5-4 combines with J gene TRBJ1-5, with 10 bases fitting TRBD1. The CDR3 runs 15 residues. Unmatched junction bases numbered 6, after V lost 2 bases and J lost 7 bases. Germline CDR1 and CDR2: SGHNT and YYREEE (reference sequence). The CDR3 DNA follows: TGTGCCAGCAGCTTTGGTGGACAGGGGGTCCAGCCCCAGCATTTT. Translating it yields CASSFGGQGVQPQHF.

The chain has TRBV7-9 and TRBJ1-1; no clear D. V lost 3 bases and J lost 8, with 10 bases in between. From germline, CDR1 is SEHNR and CDR2 FQNEAQ (reference sequence). The CDR3 is 12 residues long. CDR3 nucleotides: TGTGCCAGCAGCTTTGTTATAGGGGAAGCTTTCTTT. It encodes CASSFVIGEAFF.

The rearrangement links TRBV28 to TRBJ2-7; TRBD1 might be the D (6 bases). V lost 5 bases and J lost 0, with 17 bases in between. The V gene's germline CDR1 is MDHEN and CDR2 SYDVKM. This CDR3 has 16 amino acids. CDR3 protein: CASSPPQGPSSYEQYF. DNA for the CDR3: TGTGCCAGCAGTCCTCCACAGGGCCCTTCCTCCTACGAGCAGTACTTC.